The rows below give T cell receptor beta chains drawn from one sample of a study of blood T cell repertoires in COVID-19. The protocol was immunoSEQ multiplex PCR, while the TCRdb copy is restricted to in-frame clones and leaves out a portion. The repertoire consists of fewer than 50,000 clones, with more than 70% occurring once and the leading ten covering 34%. The specimen was peripheral blood. The receptor set was obtained from a man in his sixties or seventies with active COVID-19. CDR3s include the opening cysteine and the closing phenylalanine or tryptophan. Fields, in order: CDR3 DNA, CDR3 protein, D gene, J gene, clone size, V gene. A D gene is named only where the DNA matches it firmly. Size tells how often a clone was seen (once, few, many) or the class of an expanded clone, and some rows leave it out.

CDR3 DNA: TGTGCCAGTAGTGTACAGGGTCGAAGGGGTGAAGCTTTCTTT; CDR3 protein: CASSVQGRRGEAFF; D gene: NA; J gene: TRBJ1-1; clone size: NA; V gene: TRBV19
CDR3 DNA: TGCAGCGTTGAATGGGGAGCGCGGGAGACCCAGTACTTC; CDR3 protein: CSVEWGARETQYF; D gene: NA; J gene: TRBJ2-5; clone size: NA; V gene: TRBV29-1
CDR3 DNA: TGTGCCAGCAGCCAAACGTTAGGAGGGATAGCCAAAAACATTCAGTACTTC; CDR3 protein: CASSQTLGGIAKNIQYF; D gene: NA; J gene: TRBJ2-4; clone size: once; V gene: TRBV28
CDR3 DNA: TGTGCCAGCTCACCACCGGTTAGCGGGGGAGCCCTTTATATATACGAGCAGTACTTC; CDR3 protein: CASSPPVSGGALYIYEQYF; D gene: TRBD2; J gene: TRBJ2-7; clone size: NA; V gene: TRBV18
CDR3 DNA: TGTGCCAGCAATACCAGGACTAGCGGGAGATTGGGTACGTCGGATACGCAGTATTTT; CDR3 protein: CASNTRTSGRLGTSDTQYF; D gene: TRBD2; J gene: TRBJ2-3; clone size: NA; V gene: TRBV28
CDR3 DNA: TGTGCCAGCAGTTTCGACAGGGGGCTGGATAATGAAAAACTGTTTTTT; CDR3 protein: CASSFDRGLDNEKLFF; D gene: TRBD1; J gene: TRBJ1-4; clone size: NA; V gene: TRBV28
CDR3 DNA: TGCGCCAGCAGCCCCGGACAGCTCTCTAGCACAGATACGCAGTATTTT; CDR3 protein: CASSPGQLSSTDTQYF; D gene: NA; J gene: TRBJ2-3; clone size: NA; V gene: TRBV5-1
CDR3 DNA: TGTGCCAGCAACTTAAGGGGGCCGAACACTGAAGCTTTCTTT; CDR3 protein: CASNLRGPNTEAFF; D gene: TRBD1; J gene: TRBJ1-1; clone size: NA; V gene: TRBV28
CDR3 DNA: TGTGCCACCAGTGATTTTCATAGCAATCAGCCCCAGCATTTT; CDR3 protein: CATSDFHSNQPQHF; D gene: NA; J gene: TRBJ1-5; clone size: NA; V gene: TRBV24-1
CDR3 DNA: TGTGCCAGCAGTTTGGGGAGGACAGGGAGGACTGAAGCTTTCTTT; CDR3 protein: CASSLGRTGRTEAFF; D gene: TRBD1; J gene: TRBJ1-1; clone size: once; V gene: TRBV28
CDR3 DNA: TGTGCCAGCAGTTCGGAAGCGGGAGCAACCTACGAGCAGTACTTC; CDR3 protein: CASSSEAGATYEQYF; D gene: TRBD2; J gene: TRBJ2-7; clone size: NA; V gene: TRBV28
CDR3 DNA: TGCGCCAGCAGCTTGGCCCCAACAGGGTCTACCTACGAGCAGTACTTC; CDR3 protein: CASSLAPTGSTYEQYF; D gene: NA; J gene: TRBJ2-7; clone size: NA; V gene: TRBV5-1
CDR3 DNA: TGTGCCAGCAGGACGGGAGGCTCCTACGAGCAGTACTTC; CDR3 protein: CASRTGGSYEQYF; D gene: TRBD2; J gene: TRBJ2-7; clone size: NA; V gene: TRBV12-3/TRBV12-4
CDR3 DNA: TGTGCCAGCAGCCACGGACAGGGCCTTAATCAGCCCCAGCATTTT; CDR3 protein: CASSHGQGLNQPQHF; D gene: TRBD1; J gene: TRBJ1-5; clone size: once; V gene: TRBV7-2